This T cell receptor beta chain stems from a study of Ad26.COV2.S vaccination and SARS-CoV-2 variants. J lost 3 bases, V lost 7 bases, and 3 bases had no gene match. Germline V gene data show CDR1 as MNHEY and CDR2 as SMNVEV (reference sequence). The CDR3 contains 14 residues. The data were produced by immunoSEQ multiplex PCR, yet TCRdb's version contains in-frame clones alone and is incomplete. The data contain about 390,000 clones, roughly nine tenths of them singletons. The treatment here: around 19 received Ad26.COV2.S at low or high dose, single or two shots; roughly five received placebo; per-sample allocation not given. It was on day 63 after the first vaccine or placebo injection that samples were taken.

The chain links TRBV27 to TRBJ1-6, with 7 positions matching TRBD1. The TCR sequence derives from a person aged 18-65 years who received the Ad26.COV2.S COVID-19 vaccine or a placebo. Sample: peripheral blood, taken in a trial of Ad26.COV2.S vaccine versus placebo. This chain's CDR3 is CASKRDSYNSPLHF. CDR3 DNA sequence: TGTGCCAGCAAAAGGGACAGCTATAATTCACCCCTCCACTTT.